The 21 T cell receptor beta chains below all came from one sample that was sequenced in a study of CD8+CD57+ T cells in acquired aplastic anemia. Genomic DNA served as template for TCR beta VDJ and CDR3 profiling. Using its own MiXCR run on the reads, TCRdb lists one record per CDR3 protein. Among over 250,000 distinct CDR3 sequences listed, about three fifths were seen once. Patients included in sequencing had previously demonstrated CD8+CD57+ cell expansion by flow cytometry. The sample comprised sorted CD4+, CD8+, or CD8+CD57+ T cells (not recorded which) from PBMCs. These receptors originate from a human donor with aplastic anemia.

This clonotype was seen at least ten times. V and J are TRBV7-8 and TRBJ2-5; the match to TRBD2 covers 10 bases. Germline-derived CDR1 and CDR2 are SGHVS and FQNEAQ. This CDR3 contains 18 residues. The V gene end was trimmed by 1 base and the J gene end by 2 bases; junction bases not matched to a gene: 10. CDR3 bases: TGTGCCAGCAGCTTAGAGGCTAGCGGGAGCTACTATCAAGAGACCCAGTACTTC. It is translated as CASSLEASGSYYQETQYF.

V gene TRBV29-1 combines with J gene TRBJ1-1; no reliable D call. The CDR3 totals 10 residues. V lost 4 bases and J 7 bases, leaving 7 bases between the germline ends. CDR1 and CDR2 from the germline V gene are SQVTM and ANQGSEA. CDR3 bases: TGCAGCGTTGGGGGTCTTGAAGCTTTCTTT. Its protein product is CSVGGLEAFF.

The chain links TRBV6-2 or TRBV6-3 to TRBJ1-5, with D uncertain. With 2 bases removed from V and 5 bases from J, the gap between germline ends came to 4 bases. Germline V gene data show CDR1 as MNHEY and CDR2 as SVGEGT. This CDR3 is built from 12 residues. The CDR3: CASSYLDQPQHF. CDR3 nucleotides: TGTGCCAGCAGTTACCTCGATCAGCCCCAGCATTTT.

CDR3 sequence reads: CASSQGSVILYNEQFF. CDR3 sequence (DNA): TGTGCCAGCAGCCAGGGGTCCGTTATTTTGTACAATGAGCAGTTCTTC. The rearrangement uses TRBV7-6 and TRBJ2-1, with a possible D match to TRBD1 (6 bases). The ends were cut back, 5 bases at V and 4 bases at J, with 18 bases in the middle. This CDR3 has 16 residues. Germline loops: CDR1 SGHVS, CDR2 FNYEAQ.

The chain uses TRBV2 and TRBJ1-1, with D perhaps matching TRBD1 (5 bases). Trimming took off 7 bases at V and 2 bases at J, with 11 bases between the two ends. The CDR3 totals 13 residues. The germline V gene has CDR1 SNHLY and CDR2 FYNNEI. This CDR3 reads CASTQGQNTEAFF. The CDR3 nucleotides are TGTGCCAGCACCCAGGGCCAAAACACTGAAGCTTTCTTT.

The rearrangement uses TRBV2 and TRBJ2-1, with D possibly being TRBD1 (6 bases). V dropped 6 bases and J dropped 4 bases, with 13 bases sitting between them. The CDR3 is made up of 14 amino acids. The germline gives CDR1 SNHLY, CDR2 FYNNEI. The CDR3: CASSRTGQYNEQFF. CDR3 DNA sequence: TGTGCCAGCAGCCGCACGGGACAATACAATGAGCAGTTCTTC. The entire variable domain, with the rest obtained from reference TRBV2 and TRBJ2-1, is as follows: EPEVTQTPSHQVTQMGQEVILRCVPISNHLYFYWYRQILGQKVEFLVSFYNNEISEKSEIFDDQFSVERPDGSNFTLKIRSTKLEDSAMYFCASSRTGQYNEQFFGPGTRLTVL.

In its sample, this clonotype was seen many times. CDR3 bases: TGCGCCAGCAGCCCACCCGCAGGGAAGGGCCCTTACGAGCAGTACTTC. This codes for CASSPPAGKGPYEQYF. This chain uses TRBV4-1 with TRBJ2-7; a weak D match, TRBD1 (5 bases). Germline V gene lookup returns CDR1 MGHRA and CDR2 YSYEKL. Trimming cost V 4 bases and J 4 bases, with 20 bases left between them. CDR3 size: 16 residues.

The chain employs TRBV2 and TRBJ2-2, with D possibly being TRBD2 (6 bases). Trimming stripped 7 bases from V and 4 bases from J, with 19 bases between. The CDR3 sequence is 16 residues long. In germline, CDR1 is SNHLY, CDR2 FYNNEI. The CDR3 reads CASTTRRGSGTGELFF. The CDR3 DNA sequence: TGTGCCAGCACCACCCGGCGGGGCAGCGGCACCGGGGAGCTGTTTTTT.

This clonotype was detected ten times or more. The V call is TRBV7-8, the J call TRBJ1-1; unclear D gene. The CDR3 contains 13 residues. The germline V gene encodes CDR1 SGHVS and CDR2 FQNEAQ. The V and J ends lost 5 bases and 8 bases respectively, with 15 bases between them. The CDR3 region is CASSTLSLGEAFF. As DNA, the CDR3 is TGTGCCAGCAGCACCCTATCGCTAGGAGAAGCTTTCTTT.

This sequence joins TRBV20-1 and TRBJ2-3, with 16 bases identical to TRBD2. V shed 5 bases and J 11 bases; nucleotides not matched to a gene: 13. The CDR3 consists of 16 residues. Germline assignment: CDR1 DFQATT and CDR2 SNEGSKA (reference sequence). The CDR3, as DNA: TGCAGTGCTCGCCTAGGGACTAGCGGGAGGGGGTATGAGCAGTATTTT. Protein sequence: CSARLGTSGRGYEQYF.

This clonotype was counted a few times. This chain uses TRBV7-9 with TRBJ2-7; tentative D call: TRBD1 (5 bases). Germline CDR1 and CDR2: SEHNR and FQNEAQ (reference sequence). The V gene lost 5 bases and the J gene lost 4 bases, with 9 bases spanning the gap. This CDR3 region has 12 residues. In nucleotides, the CDR3 is TGTGCCAGCAGCACGACAGTGTACGAGCAGTACTTC. Its protein product is CASSTTVYEQYF.

This clonotype was seen many times. V usage is TRBV9 and J usage is TRBJ2-3; unclear D gene. CDR1 and CDR2 (germline): SGDLS, YYNGEE. There are 15 residues in the CDR3. Trimming took 4 bases from V and 1 from J, leaving 13 bases between them. CDR3 region: CASSTGPGRTDTQYF. Written as DNA, the CDR3 is TGTGCCAGCAGCACCGGACCCGGACGCACAGATACGCAGTATTTT.

The chain joins TRBV9 to TRBJ2-3, with D uncertain. Per germline, CDR1 SGDLS and CDR2 YYNGEE. The CDR3 totals 15 residues. The V end lost 3 bases, the J end lost 2 bases, and 13 bases lay between the germline ends. The CDR3 protein is CASSEGLADTDTQYF. The CDR3, as DNA: TGTGCCAGCAGCGAAGGATTGGCAGACACAGATACGCAGTATTTT.

The chain recombines TRBV2 with TRBJ2-3; the match to TRBD1 covers 8 bases. Germline values: CDR1 SNHLY, CDR2 FYNNEI. V lost 5 bases, J lost 0 bases, and 7 bases stayed unmatched. CDR3 length equals 16 residues. The CDR3 is CASSLGQGTSTDTQYF. The CDR3 DNA reads TGTGCCAGCAGTCTTGGACAGGGCACTAGCACAGATACGCAGTATTTT.

The CDR3 sequence: CASRDVDRGQSEQYF. For the CDR3, the DNA is TGTGCCAGCAGGGATGTCGACAGGGGGCAAAGCGAGCAGTACTTC. V gene TRBV6-2 or TRBV6-3 combines with J gene TRBJ2-7, with TRBD1 matching 10 bases. This CDR3 has 15 residues. The J segment lost 6 bases and the V segment lost 6 bases, leaving 11 bases of the junction unmatched. Germline V gene sequence: CDR1 MNHEY, CDR2 SVGEGT.

V gene TRBV19 combines with J gene TRBJ2-7, with D maybe TRBD1 (6 bases). Trimming removed 3 bases at V and 2 bases at J, with 17 bases between. The CDR3 extends over 16 amino acids. Germline V gene lookup returns CDR1 LNHDA and CDR2 SQIVND (reference sequence). In DNA form, the CDR3 reads TGTGCCAGTAGTATGGCTGAGACCACAGGGACCTACGAGCAGTACTTC. Protein product: CASSMAETTGTYEQYF.

This clonotype was recorded at least ten times. J is TRBJ2-2 and V is TRBV11-2, with a weak D call TRBD2 (6 bases). CDR1 is SGHAT and CDR2 is FQNNGV in the germline V gene. V lost 5 bases and J 5 bases, leaving 15 bases between the germline ends. This CDR3 region has 15 residues. In nucleotides, the CDR3 is TGTGCCAGCAGCCCCGCCGGGGGATGGACCGGGGAGCTGTTTTTT. Translated: CASSPAGGWTGELFF.

This clonotype appeared a single time. V usage is TRBV29-1 and J usage is TRBJ2-1; D possibly corresponds to TRBD2 (5 bases). The CDR3 is made up of 13 amino acids. CDR1 SQVTM and CDR2 ANQGSEA come from the germline V gene. The CDR3 DNA sequence: TGCAGTGATGTGCTGAGCGGCGGGAATGAGCAGTTCTTC. Amino acids: CSDVLSGGNEQFF.

This chain joins TRBV12-3 or TRBV12-4 and TRBJ2-7; D gene ambiguous. V lost 2 bases and J lost 3, with 8 bases in between. CDR3 length: 13 amino acids. CDR3 coding DNA: TGTGCCAGCAGTTTAATCTATCACTACGAGCAGTACTTC. Protein: CASSLIYHYEQYF.

In its sample, this clonotype was seen many times. This chain joins TRBV29-1 and TRBJ2-7; the D call may be TRBD1 or TRBD2 (6 bases each). CDR1 is SQVTM and CDR2 is ANQGSEA in the germline V gene. Trimming removed 4 bases from V and 6 bases from J, with 10 bases in between. The CDR3 length is 11 residues. CDR3 amino acids: CSVVGGSEQYF. The CDR3 DNA reads TGCAGCGTTGTGGGGGGCTCCGAGCAGTACTTC.

In this sample, this clonotype turned up many times. The chain couples TRBV4-2 to TRBJ2-1; D assignment may be TRBD1 or TRBD2 (5 bases each). The germline CDR1 and CDR2 sequences are LGHNA and YNFKEQ. CDR3 length: 14 residues. The V end was cut by 1 base, the J end by 10 bases, with 14 bases between. The CDR3 spells CASSQGGGRVEQFF. CDR3 sequence (DNA): TGTGCCAGCAGCCAAGGGGGCGGGCGGGTGGAGCAGTTCTTC.